This T cell receptor (beta chain) was found in a study of blood T cell repertoires in COVID-19. On the study more broadly: Acute and convalescent COVID-19 samples came from the United States, Italy and Spain. PBMCs, B-cell-depleted T cells, or T cells were the source of the cDNA or gDNA that made up the material.

As originally analysed: By means of reference gene primer amplification, nucleated cell counts were estimated. Some clones are missing from TCRdb's copy, which holds only in-frame ones; the method was immunoSEQ multiplex PCR. That table supplies the V and J calls and clone size; D and trimming were determined from the DNA. The profile shows around 150,000 clones, about 85% of them singletons. This clone was seen at least ten times. The V and J ends lost 2 bases and 8 bases respectively, with 9 bases between them. In germline, CDR1 is MGHDK, CDR2 SYGVNS. CDR3 length: 12 amino acids. The sample consisted of peripheral blood. The genes are TRBV25-1 and TRBJ1-2; D unclear. This TCR was recovered from a man aged 35-49 years with acute or convalescent COVID-19. The CDR3 DNA reads TGTGCCAGCAGTGAACACGGGTTCGGCTACACCTTC. Translated, it gives CASSEHGFGYTF.